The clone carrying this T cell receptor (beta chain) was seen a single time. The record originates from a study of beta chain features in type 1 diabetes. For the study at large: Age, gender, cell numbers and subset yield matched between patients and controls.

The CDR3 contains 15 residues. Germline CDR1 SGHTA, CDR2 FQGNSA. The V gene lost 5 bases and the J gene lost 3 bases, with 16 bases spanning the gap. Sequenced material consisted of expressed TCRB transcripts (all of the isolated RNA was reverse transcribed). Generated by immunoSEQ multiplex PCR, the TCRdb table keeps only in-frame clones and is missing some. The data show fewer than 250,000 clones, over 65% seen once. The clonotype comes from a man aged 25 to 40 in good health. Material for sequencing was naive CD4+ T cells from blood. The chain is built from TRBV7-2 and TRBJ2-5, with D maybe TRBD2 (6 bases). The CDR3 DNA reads TGTGCCAGCAGCAACGACCGGGACTGGAAAGAGACCCAGTACTTC. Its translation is CASSNDRDWKETQYF.